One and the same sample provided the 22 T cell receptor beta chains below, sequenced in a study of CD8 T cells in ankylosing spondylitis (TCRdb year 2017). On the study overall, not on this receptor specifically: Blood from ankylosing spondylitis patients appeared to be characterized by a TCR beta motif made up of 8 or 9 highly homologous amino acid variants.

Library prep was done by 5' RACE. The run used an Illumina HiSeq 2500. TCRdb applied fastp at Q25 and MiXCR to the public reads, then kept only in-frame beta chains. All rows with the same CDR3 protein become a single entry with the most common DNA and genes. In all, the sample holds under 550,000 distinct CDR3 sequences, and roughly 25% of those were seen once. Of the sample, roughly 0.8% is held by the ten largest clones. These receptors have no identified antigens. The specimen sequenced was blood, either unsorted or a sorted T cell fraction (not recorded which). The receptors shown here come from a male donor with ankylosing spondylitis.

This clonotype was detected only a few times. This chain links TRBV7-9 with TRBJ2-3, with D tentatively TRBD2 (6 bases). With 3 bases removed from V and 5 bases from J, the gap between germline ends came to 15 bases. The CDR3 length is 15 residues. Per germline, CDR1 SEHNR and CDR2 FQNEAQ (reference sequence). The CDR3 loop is CASSFPGPAGDTQYF. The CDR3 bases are TGTGCCAGCAGCTTCCCGGGACCAGCGGGAGATACGCAGTATTTT.

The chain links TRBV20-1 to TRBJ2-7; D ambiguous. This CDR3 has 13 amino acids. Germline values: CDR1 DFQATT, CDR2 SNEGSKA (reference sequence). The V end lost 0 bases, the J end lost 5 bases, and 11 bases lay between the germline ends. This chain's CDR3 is CSARDVLDHEQYF. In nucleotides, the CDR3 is TGCAGTGCTAGAGATGTGTTAGACCACGAGCAGTACTTC.

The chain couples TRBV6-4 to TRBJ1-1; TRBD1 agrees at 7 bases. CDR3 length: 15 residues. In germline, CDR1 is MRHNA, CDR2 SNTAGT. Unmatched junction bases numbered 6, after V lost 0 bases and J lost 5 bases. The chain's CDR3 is CASSDSRGGWTEAFF. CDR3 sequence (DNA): TGTGCCAGCAGTGACTCGAGAGGGGGCTGGACTGAAGCTTTCTTT.

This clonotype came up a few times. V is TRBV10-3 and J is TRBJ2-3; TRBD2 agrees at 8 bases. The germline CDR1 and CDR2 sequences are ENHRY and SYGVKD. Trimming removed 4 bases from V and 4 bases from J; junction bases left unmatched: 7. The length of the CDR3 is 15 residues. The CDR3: CAISAAGVGADTQYF. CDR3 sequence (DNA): TGTGCCATCAGTGCAGCGGGAGTGGGGGCAGATACGCAGTATTTT.

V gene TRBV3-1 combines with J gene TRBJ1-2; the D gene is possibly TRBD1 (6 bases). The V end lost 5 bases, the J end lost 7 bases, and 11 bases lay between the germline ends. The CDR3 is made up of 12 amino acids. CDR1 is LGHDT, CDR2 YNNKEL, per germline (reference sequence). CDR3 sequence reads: CASSGGGAGYTF. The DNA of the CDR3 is TGTGCCAGCAGCGGCGGGGGGGCTGGCTACACCTTC. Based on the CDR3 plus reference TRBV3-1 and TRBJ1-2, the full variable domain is DTAVSQTPKYLVTQMGNDKSIKCEQNLGHDTMYWYKQDSKKFLKIMFSYNNKELIINETVPNRFSPKSPDKAHLNLHINSLELGDSAVYFCASSGGGAGYTFGSGTRLTVV.

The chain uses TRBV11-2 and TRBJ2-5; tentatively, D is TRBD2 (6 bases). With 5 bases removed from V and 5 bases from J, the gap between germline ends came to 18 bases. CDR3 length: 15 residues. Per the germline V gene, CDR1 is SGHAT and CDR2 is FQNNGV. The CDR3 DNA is TGTGCCAGCAGCCAACCCCACGGGAGCCAGGAGACCCAGTACTTC. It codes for CASSQPHGSQETQYF.

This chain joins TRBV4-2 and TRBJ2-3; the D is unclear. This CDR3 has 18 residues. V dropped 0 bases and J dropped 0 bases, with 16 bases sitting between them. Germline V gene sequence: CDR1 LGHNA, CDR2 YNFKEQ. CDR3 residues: CASSQDLSSATSTDTQYF. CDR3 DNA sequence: TGTGCCAGCAGCCAAGATCTTTCCAGCGCCACTAGCACAGATACGCAGTATTTT.

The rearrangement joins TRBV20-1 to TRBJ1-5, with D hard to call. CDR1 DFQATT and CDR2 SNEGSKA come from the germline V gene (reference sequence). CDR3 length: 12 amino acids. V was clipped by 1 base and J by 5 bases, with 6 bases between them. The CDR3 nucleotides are TGCAGTGCTAGAGTGGACGATCAGCCCCAGCATTTT. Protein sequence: CSARVDDQPQHF.

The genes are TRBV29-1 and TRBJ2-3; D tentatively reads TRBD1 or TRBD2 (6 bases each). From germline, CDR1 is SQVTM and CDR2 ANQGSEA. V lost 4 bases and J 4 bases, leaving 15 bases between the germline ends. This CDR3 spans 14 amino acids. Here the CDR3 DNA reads TGCAGCGTTGCGAGGGGGGAGTCGGCAGATACGCAGTATTTT. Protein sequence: CSVARGESADTQYF.

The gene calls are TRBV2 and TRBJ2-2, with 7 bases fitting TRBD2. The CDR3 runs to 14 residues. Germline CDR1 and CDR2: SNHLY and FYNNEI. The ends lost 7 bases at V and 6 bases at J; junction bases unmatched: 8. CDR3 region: CASIGAGVAGELFF. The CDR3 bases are TGTGCCAGCATCGGGGCGGGGGTCGCCGGGGAGCTGTTTTTT.

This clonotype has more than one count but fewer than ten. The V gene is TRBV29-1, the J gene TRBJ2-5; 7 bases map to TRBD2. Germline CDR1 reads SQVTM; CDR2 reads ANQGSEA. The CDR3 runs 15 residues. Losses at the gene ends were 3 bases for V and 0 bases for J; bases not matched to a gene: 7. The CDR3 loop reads CSVDDGLGYQETQYF. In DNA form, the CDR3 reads TGCAGCGTTGATGATGGACTAGGTTACCAAGAGACCCAGTACTTC.

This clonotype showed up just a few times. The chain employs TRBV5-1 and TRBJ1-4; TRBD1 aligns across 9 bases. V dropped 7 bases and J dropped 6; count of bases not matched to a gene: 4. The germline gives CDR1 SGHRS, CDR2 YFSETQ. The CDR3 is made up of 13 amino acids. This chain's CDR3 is CASRTGEDEKLFF. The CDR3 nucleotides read TGCGCCAGCCGGACAGGGGAGGATGAAAAACTGTTTTTT.

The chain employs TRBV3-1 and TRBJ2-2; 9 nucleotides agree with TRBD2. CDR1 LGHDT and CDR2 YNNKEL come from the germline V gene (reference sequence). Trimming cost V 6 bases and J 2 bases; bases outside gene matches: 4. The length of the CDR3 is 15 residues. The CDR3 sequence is CASSRLAENTGELFF. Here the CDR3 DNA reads TGTGCCAGCAGTCGACTAGCGGAAAACACCGGGGAGCTGTTTTTT.

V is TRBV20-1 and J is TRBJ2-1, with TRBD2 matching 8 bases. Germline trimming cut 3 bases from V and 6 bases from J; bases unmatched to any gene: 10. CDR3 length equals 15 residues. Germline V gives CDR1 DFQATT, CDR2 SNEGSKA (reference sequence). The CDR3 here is CSARGRAGASNEQFF. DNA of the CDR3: TGCAGTGCTAGGGGAAGAGCGGGAGCTTCCAATGAGCAGTTCTTC.

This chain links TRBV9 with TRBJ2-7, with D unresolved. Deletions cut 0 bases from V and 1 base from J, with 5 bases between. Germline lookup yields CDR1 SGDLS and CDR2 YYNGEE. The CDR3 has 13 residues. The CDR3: CASSVDQSYEQYF. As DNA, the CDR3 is TGTGCCAGCAGCGTAGACCAATCCTACGAGCAGTACTTC.

The CDR3 loop is CASSLDGTSSGNTIYF. The CDR3 DNA follows: TGCGCCAGCAGCTTGGACGGGACCTCCTCTGGAAACACCATATATTTT. V gene TRBV5-1 combines with J gene TRBJ1-3; tentative D call: TRBD1 (5 bases). The germline V gene encodes CDR1 SGHRS and CDR2 YFSETQ. Trimming shortened V by 0 bases and J by 0 bases, and 10 bases separated the two germline ends. The CDR3 is 16 amino acids.

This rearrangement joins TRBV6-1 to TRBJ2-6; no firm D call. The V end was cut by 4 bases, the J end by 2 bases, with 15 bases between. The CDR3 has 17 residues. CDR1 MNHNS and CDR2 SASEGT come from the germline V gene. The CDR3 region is CASSGLSVGAGANVLTF. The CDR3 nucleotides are TGTGCCAGCAGTGGCCTTTCAGTTGGAGCTGGGGCCAACGTCCTGACTTTC.

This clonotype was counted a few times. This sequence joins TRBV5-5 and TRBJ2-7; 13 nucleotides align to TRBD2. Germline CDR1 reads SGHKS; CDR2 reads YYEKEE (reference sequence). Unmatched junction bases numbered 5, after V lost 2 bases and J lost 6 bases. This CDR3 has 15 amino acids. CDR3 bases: TGTGCCAGCAGCTTTGGACTAGCGGGAGTCGGCGAGCAGTACTTC. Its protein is CASSFGLAGVGEQYF.

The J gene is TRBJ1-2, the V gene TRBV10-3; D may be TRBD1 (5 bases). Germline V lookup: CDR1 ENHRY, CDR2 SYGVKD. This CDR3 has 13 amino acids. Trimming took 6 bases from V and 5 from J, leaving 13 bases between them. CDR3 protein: CAISGGELYGYTF. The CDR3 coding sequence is TGTGCCATCAGCGGGGGGGAACTATATGGCTACACCTTC.

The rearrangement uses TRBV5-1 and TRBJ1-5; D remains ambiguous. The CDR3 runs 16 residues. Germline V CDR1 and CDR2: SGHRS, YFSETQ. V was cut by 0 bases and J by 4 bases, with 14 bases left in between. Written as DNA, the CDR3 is TGCGCCAGCAGCTTGGGGGCTGGCCCGAGAAATCAGCCCCAGCATTTT. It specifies CASSLGAGPRNQPQHF.

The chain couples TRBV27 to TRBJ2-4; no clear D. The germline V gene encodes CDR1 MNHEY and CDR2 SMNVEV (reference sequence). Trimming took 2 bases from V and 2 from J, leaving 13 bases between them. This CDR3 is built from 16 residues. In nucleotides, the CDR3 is TGTGCCAGCAGTTTACGCCTAGGGATAACCAAAAACATTCAGTACTTC. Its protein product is CASSLRLGITKNIQYF.

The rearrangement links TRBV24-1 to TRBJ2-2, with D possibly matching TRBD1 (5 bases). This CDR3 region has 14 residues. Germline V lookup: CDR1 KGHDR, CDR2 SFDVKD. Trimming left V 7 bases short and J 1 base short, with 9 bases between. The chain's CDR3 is CATRGPGNTGELFF. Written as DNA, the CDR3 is TGTGCCACCAGGGGGCCAGGGAACACCGGGGAGCTGTTTTTT.